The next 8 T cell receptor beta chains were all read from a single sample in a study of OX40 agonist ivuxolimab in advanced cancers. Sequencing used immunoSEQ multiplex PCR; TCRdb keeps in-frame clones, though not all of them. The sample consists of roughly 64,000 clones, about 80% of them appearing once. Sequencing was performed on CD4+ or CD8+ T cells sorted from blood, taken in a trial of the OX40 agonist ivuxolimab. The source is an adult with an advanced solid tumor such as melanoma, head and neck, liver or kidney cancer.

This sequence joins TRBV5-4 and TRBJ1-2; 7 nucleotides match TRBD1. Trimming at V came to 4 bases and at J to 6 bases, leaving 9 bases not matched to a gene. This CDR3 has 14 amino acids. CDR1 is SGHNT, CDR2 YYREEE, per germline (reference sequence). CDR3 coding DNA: TGTGCCAGCAGCGGAGACAGGGAAGAGGATGGCTACACCTTC. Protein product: CASSGDREEDGYTF.

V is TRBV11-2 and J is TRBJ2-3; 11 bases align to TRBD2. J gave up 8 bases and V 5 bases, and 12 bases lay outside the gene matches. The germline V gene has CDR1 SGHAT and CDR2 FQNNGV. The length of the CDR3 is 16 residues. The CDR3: CASSPVAGGNRGTQYF. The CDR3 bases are TGTGCCAGCAGCCCCGTAGCGGGAGGGAATAGGGGTACGCAGTATTTT.

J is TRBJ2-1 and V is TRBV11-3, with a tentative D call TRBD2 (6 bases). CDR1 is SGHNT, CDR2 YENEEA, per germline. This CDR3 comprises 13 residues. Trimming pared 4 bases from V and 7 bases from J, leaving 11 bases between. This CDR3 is CASSSPGRNEQFF. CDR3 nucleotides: TGTGCCAGCAGCTCCCCGGGGAGGAATGAGCAGTTCTTC.

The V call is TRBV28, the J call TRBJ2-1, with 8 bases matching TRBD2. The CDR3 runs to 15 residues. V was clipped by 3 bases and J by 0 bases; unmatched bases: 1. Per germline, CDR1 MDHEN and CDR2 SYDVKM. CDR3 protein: CASSFAGGSYNEQFF. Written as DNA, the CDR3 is TGTGCCAGCAGTTTTGCGGGGGGCTCCTACAATGAGCAGTTCTTC.

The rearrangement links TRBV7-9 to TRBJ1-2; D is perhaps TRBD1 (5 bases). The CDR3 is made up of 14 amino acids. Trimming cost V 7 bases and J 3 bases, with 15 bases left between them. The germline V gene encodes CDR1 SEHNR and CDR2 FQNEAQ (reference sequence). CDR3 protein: CASTLPQGDYGYTF. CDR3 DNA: TGTGCCAGCACCCTGCCCCAGGGTGACTATGGCTACACCTTC.

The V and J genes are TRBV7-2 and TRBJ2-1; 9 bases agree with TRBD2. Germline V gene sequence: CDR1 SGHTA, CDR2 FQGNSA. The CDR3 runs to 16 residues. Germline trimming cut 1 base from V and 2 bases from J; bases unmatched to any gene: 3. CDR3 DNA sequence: TGTGCCAGCAGCTTAGACGGCGGGAGGGCCTACAATGAGCAGTTCTTC. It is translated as CASSLDGGRAYNEQFF.

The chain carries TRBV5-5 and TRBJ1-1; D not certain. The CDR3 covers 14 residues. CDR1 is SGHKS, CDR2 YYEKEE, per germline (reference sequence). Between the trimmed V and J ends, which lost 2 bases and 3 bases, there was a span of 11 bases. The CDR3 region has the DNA TGTGCCAGCAGCTTCGGCCCAAAGGACACTGAAGCTTTCTTT. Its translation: CASSFGPKDTEAFF. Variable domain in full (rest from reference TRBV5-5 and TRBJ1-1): DAGVTQSPTHLIKTRGQQVTLRCSPISGHKSVSWYQQVLGQGPQFIFQYYEKEERGRGNFPDRFSARQFPNYSSELNVNALLLGDSALYLCASSFGPKDTEAFFGQGTRLTVV.

The CDR3 sequence: CASSIAGIGYTF. The CDR3 DNA sequence: TGTGCCAGTAGTATTGCGGGAATTGGCTACACCTTC. This chain uses TRBV19 with TRBJ1-2, with unresolved D. Per the germline V gene, CDR1 is LNHDA and CDR2 is SQIVND (reference sequence). V was shortened by 3 bases and J by 7 bases, with 9 bases between the two germline ends. This CDR3 has 12 residues.